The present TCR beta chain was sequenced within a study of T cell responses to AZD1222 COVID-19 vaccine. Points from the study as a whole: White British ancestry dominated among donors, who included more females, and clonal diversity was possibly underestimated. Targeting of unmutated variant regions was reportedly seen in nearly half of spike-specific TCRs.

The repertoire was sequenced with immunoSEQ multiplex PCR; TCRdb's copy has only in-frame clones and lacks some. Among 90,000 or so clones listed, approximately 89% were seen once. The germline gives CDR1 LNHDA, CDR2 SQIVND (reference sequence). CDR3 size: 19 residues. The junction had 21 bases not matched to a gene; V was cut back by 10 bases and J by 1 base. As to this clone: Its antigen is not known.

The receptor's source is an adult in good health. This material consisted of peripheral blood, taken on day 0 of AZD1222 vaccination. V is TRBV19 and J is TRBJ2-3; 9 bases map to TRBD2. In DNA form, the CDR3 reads TGTGCCACAAAGGATGGCAGCGGGGGGTTGTTCTCGGGCACAGATACGCAGTATTTT. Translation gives CATKDGSGGLFSGTDTQYF.